Listed here are 23 T cell receptor beta chains from one sample, sequenced in a study of T cells in Graves' hyperthyroidism and ophthalmopathy. The CDR3 regions of TCR beta were amplified from RNA transcripts. An initial round of RT-PCR targeting the TCR CDR3 relied on the HTBI primer set. TCRdb recomputed calls from the multiplex PCR reads with MiXCR, one row per CDR3 protein. The sample carries over 350,000 distinct CDR3 sequences, about a fifth recorded once. Sequenced input: blood. All receptors come from a man between 18 and 29 years old with Graves' ophthalmopathy.

This clonotype showed up just a few times. V and J are TRBV12-3 or TRBV12-4 and TRBJ1-2, with D possibly matching TRBD1 (5 bases). V lost 2 bases to trimming and J lost 2 bases, with 12 bases between them. The CDR3 extends over 15 amino acids. The CDR3 protein is CASSLLRGNNYGYTF. CDR3 nucleotides: TGTGCCAGCAGTTTATTGAGGGGAAACAACTATGGCTACACCTTC.

The chain joins TRBV6-1 to TRBJ1-6, with 8 bases lining up with TRBD1. CDR1 and CDR2 (germline): MNHNS, SASEGT. There are 14 residues in the CDR3. J was trimmed by 5 bases and V by 5 bases; bases with no gene match: 2. Here the CDR3 reads CASSQQGDNSPLHF. The DNA of the CDR3 is TGTGCCAGCAGTCAACAGGGGGATAATTCACCCCTCCACTTT.

The chain recombines TRBV4-2 with TRBJ2-4, with 12 positions matching TRBD2. V was pared by 0 bases and J by 7 bases, with 4 bases of the junction left unmatched. Germline V gene sequence: CDR1 LGHNA, CDR2 YNFKEQ. This CDR3 has 16 amino acids. The CDR3 sequence: CASSQDSGLAGNIQYF. CDR3 nucleotides: TGTGCCAGCAGCCAAGACAGTGGACTAGCGGGGAACATTCAGTACTTC.

This clonotype was counted at least ten times. The chain combines TRBV11-2 with TRBJ2-2; 12 bases are shared with TRBD1. The J segment lost 7 bases and the V segment lost 6 bases, leaving 9 bases of the junction unmatched. The CDR3 spans 16 residues. The germline V gene encodes CDR1 SGHAT and CDR2 FQNNGV. The CDR3 DNA is TGTGCCAGCAGGTCGCTCGGGACAGGGGGCATCGGGGAGCTGTTTTTT. It specifies CASRSLGTGGIGELFF.

CDR3 sequence reads: CAISETGTGVRSPLHF. The CDR3 DNA reads as TGTGCCATCAGTGAGACGGGGACAGGGGTTCGATCACCCCTCCACTTT. The V and J genes are TRBV10-3 and TRBJ1-6; 10 bases line up with TRBD1. Trimming removed 2 bases from V and 10 bases from J; junction bases left unmatched: 8. Per the germline V gene, CDR1 is ENHRY and CDR2 is SYGVKD. This CDR3 is built from 16 residues.

This clonotype turned up a few times. This chain links TRBV7-9 with TRBJ2-7; the match to TRBD1 covers 7 bases. Germline trimming cut 2 bases from V and 6 bases from J; bases unmatched to any gene: 13. Per the germline V gene, CDR1 is SEHNR and CDR2 is FQNEAQ (reference sequence). This CDR3 spans 16 amino acids. CDR3 residues: CASSLSQASTGLEQYF. CDR3 DNA sequence: TGTGCCAGCAGCTTATCACAAGCCTCGACAGGGCTCGAGCAGTACTTC.

This clonotype was detected only a few times. The chain carries TRBV5-1 and TRBJ2-1, with TRBD1 as a possible D gene (6 bases). This CDR3 region has 15 residues. Germline V gene lookup returns CDR1 SGHRS and CDR2 YFSETQ. Trimming stripped 0 bases from V and 5 bases from J, with 12 bases between. The CDR3 coding sequence is TGCGCCAGCAGCTTGGGGGGGCTGACCCACAATGAGCAGTTCTTC. Its translation: CASSLGGLTHNEQFF.

The table lists this clonotype with many counts. The chain is built from TRBV20-1 and TRBJ2-7, with D perhaps matching TRBD2 (6 bases). V shed 3 bases and J shed 0 bases, with 18 bases lying between them. The CDR3 runs 16 residues. Germline CDR1 reads DFQATT; CDR2 reads SNEGSKA (reference sequence). The CDR3 reads CSASGSVGSGSYEQYF. CDR3 in DNA: TGCAGTGCTAGCGGGAGTGTCGGGTCCGGCTCCTACGAGCAGTACTTC.

This clonotype was seen more than once but under ten times. V gene TRBV6-1 combines with J gene TRBJ1-6, with 9 bases matching TRBD1. Germline values: CDR1 MNHNS, CDR2 SASEGT. J lost 7 bases, V lost 3 bases, and 4 bases had no gene match. This CDR3 is 15 amino acids long. The CDR3 DNA follows: TGTGCCAGCAGTGACCTACAGGGGGCGAATTCACCCCTCCACTTT. Translated: CASSDLQGANSPLHF.

This clonotype was seen ten or more times. This chain connects TRBV11-2 to TRBJ2-1; D may be TRBD2 (7 bases). V was pared by 5 bases and J by 4 bases, with 18 bases between. Germline CDR1 and CDR2: SGHAT and FQNNGV. The CDR3 consists of 16 residues. The CDR3 is CASSPLRGGAYNEQFF. The CDR3 DNA follows: TGTGCCAGCAGCCCCTTGAGGGGGGGGGCATACAATGAGCAGTTCTTC.

This clonotype was counted many times. This chain joins TRBV2 and TRBJ2-5; 8 nucleotides line up with TRBD2. This CDR3 has 14 amino acids. Germline lookup yields CDR1 SNHLY and CDR2 FYNNEI. V lost 1 base, J lost 5 bases, and 3 bases stayed unmatched. Written as DNA, the CDR3 is TGTGCCAGCAGTGAAGAGCGGGGGCGGGAGACCCAGTACTTC. This gives the protein CASSEERGRETQYF.

This clonotype was observed a few times. The chain carries TRBV12-3 or TRBV12-4 and TRBJ2-7; D might be TRBD1 (6 bases). Trimming took off 1 base at V and 5 bases at J, with 9 bases between the two ends. This CDR3 is 13 amino acids long. CDR3 residues: CASSLVGGHEQYF. Written as DNA, the CDR3 is TGTGCCAGCAGTTTAGTTGGGGGCCACGAGCAGTACTTC.

The chain couples TRBV24-1 to TRBJ1-5; D remains ambiguous. V was clipped by 3 bases and J by 6 bases, with 8 bases between them. The CDR3 consists of 13 residues. In germline, CDR1 is KGHDR, CDR2 SFDVKD. CDR3 in amino acids: CATSDRSPQPQHF. Written as DNA, the CDR3 is TGTGCCACCAGTGATAGAAGCCCTCAGCCCCAGCATTTT.

In its sample, this clonotype was seen many times. This chain connects TRBV7-9 to TRBJ2-5; no definite D call. V shed 4 bases and J shed 4 bases, with 13 bases lying between them. From germline, CDR1 is SEHNR and CDR2 FQNEAQ (reference sequence). The CDR3 sequence is 14 residues long. The CDR3, as DNA: TGTGCCAGCAGCTCCTACTCGCTAGGAGAGACCCAGTACTTC. Translating it yields CASSSYSLGETQYF.

This clonotype showed up many times. The V call is TRBV13, the J call TRBJ2-1; 13 bases fit TRBD2. The CDR3 has 17 amino acids. After removal of 7 bases from V and 8 bases from J, the junction contained 14 bases not matched to a gene. Germline assignment: CDR1 PRHDT and CDR2 FYEKMQ (reference sequence). The CDR3, as DNA: TGTGCCAGCAACATAAAAACAACTAGCGGGGGGGCGCATGAGCAGTTCTTC. This translates into CASNIKTTSGGAHEQFF.

This clonotype was recorded at least ten times. The V gene is TRBV27, the J gene TRBJ2-4; possible D gene TRBD1, 6 bases. From germline, CDR1 is MNHEY and CDR2 SMNVEV (reference sequence). V shed 4 bases and J shed 2 bases, with 15 bases lying between them. The CDR3 sequence is 16 residues long. The CDR3 bases are TGTGCCAGCAGTTCCGCAGGGGCCCATCCCAAAAACATTCAGTACTTC. The encoded protein is CASSSAGAHPKNIQYF.

In its sample, this clonotype was seen a few times. The chain carries TRBV24-1 and TRBJ2-3; TRBD1 or TRBD2 may be the D gene (5 bases each). The CDR3 sequence is 14 residues long. Trimming pared 6 bases from V and 2 bases from J, leaving 11 bases between. From germline, CDR1 is KGHDR and CDR2 SFDVKD. CDR3 in amino acids: CATSLRGLTDTQYF. The CDR3 region has the DNA TGTGCCACCAGTTTACGGGGCCTCACAGATACGCAGTATTTT.

This clonotype was picked up a small number of times. This chain connects TRBV29-1 to TRBJ1-2, with TRBD1 identical over 7 bases. The CDR3 loop spans 14 amino acids. V lost 5 bases and J lost 2; bases outside the gene matches: 8. Germline V gene lookup returns CDR1 SQVTM and CDR2 ANQGSEA. The CDR3 bases are TGCAGCGTTCGACCGGGACAGATAAACTATGGCTACACCTTC. Amino acids: CSVRPGQINYGYTF.

This clonotype came up a few times. The chain recombines TRBV20-1 with TRBJ1-6; no reliable D call. Germline loops: CDR1 DFQATT, CDR2 SNEGSKA (reference sequence). V was clipped by 0 bases and J by 0 bases, with 9 bases between them. CDR3 size: 16 residues. The CDR3 region has the DNA TGCAGTGCTAGAGAGGGGTCACACTCCTATAATTCACCCCTCCACTTT. Encoded protein: CSAREGSHSYNSPLHF.

The gene calls are TRBV18 and TRBJ1-1; maybe TRBD1 (5 bases). The germline gives CDR1 KGHSH, CDR2 LQKENI. The CDR3 has 13 amino acids. Trimming cost V 0 bases and J 8 bases, with 10 bases left between them. The CDR3 DNA is TGTGCCAGCTCACCACCAATGACAGAAGAAGCTTTCTTT. Translated, it gives CASSPPMTEEAFF.

This clonotype was counted once. V and J are TRBV19 and TRBJ2-3; D ambiguous. Germline V gene sequence: CDR1 LNHDA, CDR2 SQIVND (reference sequence). The V end lost 2 bases, the J end lost 2 bases, and 8 bases lay between the germline ends. The CDR3 consists of 14 residues. Here the CDR3 reads CASSIQELTDTQYF. The CDR3 bases are TGTGCCAGTAGTATACAGGAGCTCACAGATACGCAGTATTTT.

This chain joins TRBV13 and TRBJ2-6; weak D call: TRBD1 (5 bases). The CDR3 runs 18 residues. Germline loops: CDR1 PRHDT, CDR2 FYEKMQ (reference sequence). Trimming pared 4 bases from V and 1 base from J, leaving 17 bases between. CDR3 amino acids: CASSWGRASLSGANVLTF. CDR3 bases: TGTGCCAGCAGCTGGGGCAGGGCCTCCTTATCTGGGGCCAACGTCCTGACTTTC. The complete variable domain, with remaining parts taken from reference TRBV13 and TRBJ2-6, reads AAGVIQSPRHLIKEKRETATLKCYPIPRHDTVYWYQQGPGQDPQFLISFYEKMQSDKGSIPDRFSAQQFSDYHSELNMSSLELGDSALYFCASSWGRASLSGANVLTFGAGSRLTVL.

This clonotype has ten or more counts. DNA for the CDR3: TGTGCCAGCAGCCAGGGACAGGGGACAGGCTACACCTTC. Translated: CASSQGQGTGYTF. The chain couples TRBV3-1 to TRBJ1-2; TRBD1 agrees at 10 bases. Trimming removed 3 bases from V and 8 bases from J; junction bases left unmatched: 3. The CDR3 length is 13 residues. CDR1 is LGHDT and CDR2 is YNNKEL in the germline V gene (reference sequence). The entire variable domain, with the rest obtained from reference TRBV3-1 and TRBJ1-2, is as follows: DTAVSQTPKYLVTQMGNDKSIKCEQNLGHDTMYWYKQDSKKFLKIMFSYNNKELIINETVPNRFSPKSPDKAHLNLHINSLELGDSAVYFCASSQGQGTGYTFGSGTRLTVV.